A single sample gave rise to the 11 T cell receptor beta chains below, sequenced in a study of blood T cell repertoires in COVID-19. TCRdb keeps only in-frame clones here, not all; method: immunoSEQ multiplex PCR. Of 390,000 or so clones in the sample, 83% are singletons; the top ten hold 5% to 5.5%. The source material was PBMCs or T cells enriched from blood (not recorded which). The receptor source for this set is a woman between 50 and 59 years old who had recovered from COVID-19.

This clone has only one observation. The chain is built from TRBV6-6 and TRBJ1-2; possible D gene TRBD1, 5 bases. CDR3 length: 14 residues. V was shortened by 0 bases and J by 2 bases, with 7 bases between the two germline ends. Germline lookup yields CDR1 MNHNY and CDR2 SVGAGI (reference sequence). CDR3 amino acids: CASSYSGGNYGYTF. The CDR3 bases are TGTGCCAGCAGTTACTCGGGGGGGAACTATGGCTACACCTTC.

V gene TRBV9 combines with J gene TRBJ1-3; TRBD1 matches at 11 bases. The CDR3 contains 18 residues. The germline gives CDR1 SGDLS, CDR2 YYNGEE. V lost 4 bases and J lost 4; bases outside the gene matches: 13. The CDR3 sequence is CASSPAGTGGSGGNTIYF. Here the CDR3 DNA reads TGTGCCAGCAGCCCAGCTGGGACAGGGGGAAGTGGAGGAAACACCATATATTTT.

The chain uses TRBV5-6 and TRBJ1-2; TRBD1 is a possible D gene (5 bases). The CDR3 totals 12 residues. V was pared by 2 bases and J by 7 bases, with 9 bases between. CDR1 and CDR2 (germline): SGHDT, YYEEEE. DNA of the CDR3: TGTGCCAGCAGCTTTGCCGGGGGTGGCTACACCTTC. Protein: CASSFAGGGYTF.

The V call is TRBV5-6, the J call TRBJ1-6; possibly TRBD1 for D (5 bases). This CDR3 region has 18 residues. Between the trimmed V and J ends, which lost 4 bases and 3 bases, there was a span of 20 bases. Germline-derived CDR1 and CDR2 are SGHDT and YYEEEE. For the CDR3, the DNA is TGTGCCAGCAGCAACTACCAAAGGGGCGGAAGCTATAATTCACCCCTCCACTTT. It is translated as CASSNYQRGGSYNSPLHF. Full variable domain (outside the CDR3, taken from reference TRBV5-6 and TRBJ1-6): DAGVTQSPTHLIKTRGQQVTLRCSPKSGHDTVSWYQQALGQGPQFIFQYYEEEERQRGNFPDRFSGHQFPNYSSELNVNALLLGDSALYLCASSNYQRGGSYNSPLHFGNGTRLTVT.

The chain joins TRBV5-6 to TRBJ2-5; 8 positions match TRBD1. Germline V gene data show CDR1 as SGHDT and CDR2 as YYEEEE. V shed 3 bases and J 4 bases; nucleotides not matched to a gene: 11. CDR3 length: 16 residues. CDR3 nucleotide sequence: TGTGCCAGCAGCTCCGGGACAGGAGTAAATCTAGAGACCCAGTACTTC. Amino acid sequence: CASSSGTGVNLETQYF.

This chain connects TRBV7-9 to TRBJ1-2; no clear D gene. Germline CDR1 and CDR2: SEHNR and FQNEAQ (reference sequence). V was trimmed by 3 bases and J by 2 bases, leaving 10 bases between them. This CDR3 is built from 14 residues. The CDR3 reads CASSFQNENYGYTF. The CDR3 coding sequence is TGTGCCAGCAGCTTTCAGAACGAAAACTATGGCTACACCTTC. Based on the CDR3 plus reference TRBV7-9 and TRBJ1-2, the full variable domain is DTGVSQNPRHKITKRGQNVTFRCDPISEHNRLYWYRQTLGQGPEFLTYFQNEAQLEKSRLLSDRFSAERPKGSFSTLEIQRTEQGDSAMYLCASSFQNENYGYTFGSGTRLTVV.

The chain employs TRBV18 and TRBJ2-6; D is uncertain. V was shortened by 1 base and J by 0 bases, with 7 bases between the two germline ends. The CDR3 covers 16 residues. Germline V gene sequence: CDR1 KGHSH, CDR2 LQKENI. The CDR3 region is CASSPQLTSGANVLTF. The DNA of the CDR3 is TGTGCCAGCTCACCACAGCTTACCTCTGGGGCCAACGTCCTGACTTTC.

This clone was detected a few times. V is TRBV18 and J is TRBJ1-1; weak D call: TRBD1 (6 bases). The V end was cut by 4 bases, the J end by 0 bases, with 9 bases between. Germline values: CDR1 KGHSH, CDR2 LQKENI. This CDR3 contains 14 residues. CDR3 region: CASSLRDMNTEAFF. In DNA, the CDR3 is TGTGCCAGCTCACTCAGGGACATGAACACTGAAGCTTTCTTT.

The V gene is TRBV2, the J gene TRBJ2-1, with D possibly matching TRBD1 (6 bases). The CDR3 is made up of 13 amino acids. Trimming shortened V by 6 bases and J by 12 bases, and 18 bases separated the two germline ends. CDR1 is SNHLY, CDR2 FYNNEI, per germline. CDR3: CASSPVRGSRQFF. DNA of the CDR3: TGTGCCAGCAGCCCGGTGAGGGGGTCAAGGCAGTTCTTC. The full variable domain, in which reference TRBV2 and TRBJ2-1 provide the parts outside the CDR3, is EPEVTQTPSHQVTQMGQEVILRCVPISNHLYFYWYRQILGQKVEFLVSFYNNEISEKSEIFDDQFSVERPDGSNFTLKIRSTKLEDSAMYFCASSPVRGSRQFFGPGTRLTVL.

This clone was seen a single time. The chain recombines TRBV5-1 with TRBJ1-1; possibly TRBD1 for D (6 bases). This CDR3 is built from 14 residues. The V end lost 7 bases, the J end lost 0 bases, and 13 bases lay between the germline ends. Per the germline V gene, CDR1 is SGHRS and CDR2 is YFSETQ. CDR3 in amino acids: CASGSTGLNTEAFF. The CDR3 nucleotides read TGCGCCAGCGGATCAACAGGGCTGAACACTGAAGCTTTCTTT.

This rearrangement joins TRBV6-5 to TRBJ2-3; D may be TRBD2 (6 bases). The V end lost 4 bases, the J end lost 1 base, and 12 bases lay between the germline ends. The CDR3 consists of 15 residues. Germline assignment: CDR1 MNHEY and CDR2 SVGAGI. CDR3 bases: TGTGCCAGCAGTTTGGTAGCGGCCGGCACAGATACGCAGTATTTT. It encodes CASSLVAAGTDTQYF.